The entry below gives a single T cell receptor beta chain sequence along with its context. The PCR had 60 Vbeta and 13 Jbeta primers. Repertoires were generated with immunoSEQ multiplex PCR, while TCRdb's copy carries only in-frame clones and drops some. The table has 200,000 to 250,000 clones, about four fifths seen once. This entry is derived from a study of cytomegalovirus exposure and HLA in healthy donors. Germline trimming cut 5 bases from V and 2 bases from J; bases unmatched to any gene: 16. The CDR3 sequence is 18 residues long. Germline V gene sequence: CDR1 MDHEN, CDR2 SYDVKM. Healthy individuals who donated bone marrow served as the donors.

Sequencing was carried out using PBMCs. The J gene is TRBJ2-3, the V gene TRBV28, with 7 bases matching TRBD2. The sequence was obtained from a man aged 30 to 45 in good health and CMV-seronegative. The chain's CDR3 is CASSHAGRGGLLTDTQYF. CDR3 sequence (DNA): TGTGCCAGCAGTCATGCGGGGAGGGGCGGACTTCTCACAGATACGCAGTATTTT.